This T cell receptor (beta chain) was captured by sequencing in a study of T cell responses to AZD1222 COVID-19 vaccine. Overall study results and limits: There were vaccine-associated CD4 TCRs across spike, dominant at 160-218 and 743-854. Increased Spike-specific TCR breadth and depth were observed after two AZD1222 doses.

A remark on this clone: The antigen remains undetermined.

CDR3 size: 15 residues. V trimming: 8 bases; J trimming: 9 bases; junction bases outside the gene matches: 11. CDR1 is MNHNS and CDR2 is SASEGT in the germline V gene. This table comes from immunoSEQ multiplex PCR, and its TCRdb copy is limited to in-frame clones, with some not included. The sample holds about 100,000 clones, about 86% seen once. This chain joins TRBV6-1 and TRBJ1-6; TRBD1 matches at 9 bases. The specimen comprised peripheral blood, sampled on day 0 of AZD1222 vaccination. This clonotype was obtained from an adult in good health. The CDR3: CASRSGGTGISPLHF. The CDR3, as DNA: TGTGCCAGCCGATCGGGTGGGACAGGGATTTCACCCCTCCACTTT.